This T cell receptor (beta chain) was sequenced for a study of identical twins. Addition of a universal primer site occurred through template switching, and cDNA carried unique molecular identifiers. TCRdb itself ran the 5' RACE reads through MiXCR, one entry per CDR3 protein. The sample yields roughly 290,000 distinct CDR3 sequences, around 8.8% seen once. Worth noting for this clonotype: The antigen is not known.

Germline values: CDR1 SGHNT, CDR2 YYREEE (reference sequence). Trimming took 0 bases from V and 4 from J, leaving 11 bases between them. CDR3 length equals 16 residues. Study-wide results and limits: Fewer insertions marked abundant cord blood beta clonotypes; young adult naive trended weakly, memory not at all.

These same data were also listed under a study on yellow fever vaccine responses in identical twins.

This chain uses TRBV5-4 with TRBJ2-6; D perhaps matches TRBD1 (6 bases). Sequenced material: memory (CD45RO+) T cells sorted from blood. The TCR sequence derives from a woman younger than 35 in good health. The CDR3 sequence is CASSLDTGLGANVLTF. The DNA for the CDR3 is TGTGCCAGCAGCTTGGATACAGGGTTGGGGGCCAACGTCCTGACTTTC. The full variable domain, in which reference TRBV5-4 and TRBJ2-6 provide the parts outside the CDR3, is ETGVTQSPTHLIKTRGQQVTLRCSSQSGHNTVSWYQQALGQGPQFIFQYYREEENGRGNFPPRFSGLQFPNYSSELNVNALELDDSALYLCASSLDTGLGANVLTFGAGSRLTVL.